This T cell receptor beta chain comes out of a study of blood T cell repertoires in COVID-19. Study-level information: Spain, Italy and the United States supplied samples that represented acute and convalescent COVID-19.

Germline V gene data show CDR1 as MDHEN and CDR2 as SYDVKM. V lost 6 bases and J 4 bases, leaving 19 bases between the germline ends. The CDR3 consists of 16 residues. Method: immunoSEQ multiplex PCR; TCRdb's copy keeps in-frame clones and lacks some. The data hold some 130,000 clones, with about 85% observed a single time. Material: peripheral blood. The clonotype comes from a man in his 70s with acute or convalescent COVID-19. J is TRBJ1-3 and V is TRBV28; D may be TRBD1 (5 bases). The CDR3 sequence: CASSRGSGTGGNTIYF. Here the CDR3 DNA reads TGTGCCAGCAGCCGTGGGAGCGGGACTGGGGGAAACACCATATATTTT. The entire variable domain, with the rest obtained from reference TRBV28 and TRBJ1-3, is as follows: DVKVTQSSRYLVKRTGEKVFLECVQDMDHENMFWYRQDPGLGLRLIYFSYDVKMKEKGDIPEGYSVSREKKERFSLILESASTNQTSMYLCASSRGSGTGGNTIYFGEGSWLTVV.